Included here is one TCR beta chain sequence, with context. The record originates from a study of blood T cell repertoires in COVID-19. Study in general: Material from acute and convalescent COVID-19 was sourced from the United States, Italy and Spain. In each case, the material was cDNA or gDNA derived from T cells, B-cell-depleted T cells, or PBMCs.

This CDR3 contains 15 residues. Germline CDR1 and CDR2: SGHDT and YYEEEE. Trimming removed 1 base at V and 5 bases at J, with 15 bases between. Under the authors' procedure: The authors estimated nucleated cell counts from reference gene primer amplification. This table comes from immunoSEQ multiplex PCR, and its TCRdb copy is limited to in-frame clones, with some not included. The DNA was the basis for D and trimming; V, J and clone size are from that table. The table includes about 63,000 clones, around 84% detected once. The sequencing input was peripheral blood. This receptor was obtained from a human donor in a cohort sampled during active COVID-19. This chain links TRBV5-6 with TRBJ2-5; D possibly corresponds to TRBD1 (5 bases). The CDR3 DNA reads TGTGCCAGCAGCTTGTTTACGGACACAGCGGAGACCCAGTACTTC. Protein sequence: CASSLFTDTAETQYF.